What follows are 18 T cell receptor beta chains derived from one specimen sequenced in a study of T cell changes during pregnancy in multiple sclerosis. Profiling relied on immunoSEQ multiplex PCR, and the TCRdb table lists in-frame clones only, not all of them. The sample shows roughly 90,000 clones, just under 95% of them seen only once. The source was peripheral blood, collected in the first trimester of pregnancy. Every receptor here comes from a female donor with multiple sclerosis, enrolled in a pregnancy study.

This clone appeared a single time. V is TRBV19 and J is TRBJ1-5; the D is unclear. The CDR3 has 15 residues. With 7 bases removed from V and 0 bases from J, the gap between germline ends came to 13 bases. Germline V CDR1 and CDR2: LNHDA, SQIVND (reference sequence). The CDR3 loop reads CASMEAVNSNQPQHF. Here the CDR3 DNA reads TGTGCCAGTATGGAGGCGGTTAATAGCAATCAGCCCCAGCATTTT.

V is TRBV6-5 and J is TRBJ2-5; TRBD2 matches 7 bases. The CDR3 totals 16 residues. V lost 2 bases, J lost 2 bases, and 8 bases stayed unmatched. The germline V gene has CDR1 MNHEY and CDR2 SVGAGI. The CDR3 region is CASSYPSLGGQETQYF. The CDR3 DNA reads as TGTGCCAGCAGTTACCCCAGCCTGGGAGGGCAAGAGACCCAGTACTTC.

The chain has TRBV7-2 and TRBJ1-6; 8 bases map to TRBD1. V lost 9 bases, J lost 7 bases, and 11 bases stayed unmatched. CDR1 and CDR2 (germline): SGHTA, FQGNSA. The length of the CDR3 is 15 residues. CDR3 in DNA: TGTGCCAGTAAGGGACAGGCATCGGACAATTCACCCCTCCACTTT. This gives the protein CASKGQASDNSPLHF.

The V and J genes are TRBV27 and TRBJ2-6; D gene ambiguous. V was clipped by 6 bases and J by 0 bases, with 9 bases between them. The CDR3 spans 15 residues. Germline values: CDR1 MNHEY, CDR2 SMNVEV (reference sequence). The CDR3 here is CASSPFSSGANVLTF. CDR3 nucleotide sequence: TGTGCCAGCAGCCCATTTAGCTCTGGGGCCAACGTCCTGACTTTC. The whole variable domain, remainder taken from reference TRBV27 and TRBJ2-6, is EAQVTQNPRYLITVTGKKLTVTCSQNMNHEYMSWYRQDPGLGLRQIYYSMNVEVTDKGDVPEGYKVSRKEKRNFPLILESPSPNQTSLYFCASSPFSSGANVLTFGAGSRLTVL.

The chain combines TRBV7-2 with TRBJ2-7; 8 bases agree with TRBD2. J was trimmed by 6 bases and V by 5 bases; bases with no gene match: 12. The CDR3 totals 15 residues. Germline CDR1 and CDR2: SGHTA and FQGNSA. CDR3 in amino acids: CASSPVAGSSVEQYF. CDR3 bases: TGTGCCAGCAGCCCGGTAGCGGGGTCGTCGGTCGAGCAGTACTTC.

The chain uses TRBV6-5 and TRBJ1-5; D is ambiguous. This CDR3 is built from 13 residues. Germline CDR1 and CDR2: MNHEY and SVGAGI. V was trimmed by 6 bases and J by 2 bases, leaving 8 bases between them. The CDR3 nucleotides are TGTGCCAGCAGCCTGATAGGCAATCAGCCCCAGCATTTT. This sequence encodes CASSLIGNQPQHF.

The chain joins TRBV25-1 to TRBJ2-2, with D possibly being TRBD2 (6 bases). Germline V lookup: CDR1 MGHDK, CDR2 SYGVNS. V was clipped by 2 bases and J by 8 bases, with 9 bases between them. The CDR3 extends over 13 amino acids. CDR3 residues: CASSEGGAGELFF. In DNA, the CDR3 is TGTGCCAGCAGTGAAGGAGGGGCTGGGGAGCTGTTTTTT. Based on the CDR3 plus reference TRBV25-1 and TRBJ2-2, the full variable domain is EADIYQTPRYLVIGTGKKITLECSQTMGHDKMYWYQQDPGMELHLIHYSYGVNSTEKGDLSSESTVSRIRTEHFPLTLESARPSHTSQYLCASSEGGAGELFFGEGSRLTVL.

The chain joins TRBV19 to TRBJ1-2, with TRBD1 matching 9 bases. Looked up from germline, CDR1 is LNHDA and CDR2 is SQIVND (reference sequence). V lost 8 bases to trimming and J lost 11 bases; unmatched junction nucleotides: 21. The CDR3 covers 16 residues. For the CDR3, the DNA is TGTGCCAGTCGGGCCGGGACAGGGACCTTAGTAGTGGGGTACACCTTC. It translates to CASRAGTGTLVVGYTF. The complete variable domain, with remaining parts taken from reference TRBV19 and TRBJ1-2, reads DGGITQSPKYLFRKEGQNVTLSCEQNLNHDAMYWYRQDPGQGLRLIYYSQIVNDFQKGDIAEGYSVSREKKESFPLTVTSAQKNPTAFYLCASRAGTGTLVVGYTFGSGTRLTVV.

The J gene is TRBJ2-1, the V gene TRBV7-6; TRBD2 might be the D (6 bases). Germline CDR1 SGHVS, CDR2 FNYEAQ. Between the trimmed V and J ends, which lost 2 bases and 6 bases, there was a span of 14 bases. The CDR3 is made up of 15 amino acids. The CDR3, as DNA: TGTGCCAGCAGCTTATATGGGGACTGGGTCAATGAGCAGTTCTTC. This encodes CASSLYGDWVNEQFF.

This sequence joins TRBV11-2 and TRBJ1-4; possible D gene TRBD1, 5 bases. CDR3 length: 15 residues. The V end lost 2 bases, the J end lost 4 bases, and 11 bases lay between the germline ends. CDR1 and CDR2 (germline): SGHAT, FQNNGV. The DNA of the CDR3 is TGTGCCAGCAGCTTATACCGGGGGGTTAATGAAAAACTGTTTTTT. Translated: CASSLYRGVNEKLFF.

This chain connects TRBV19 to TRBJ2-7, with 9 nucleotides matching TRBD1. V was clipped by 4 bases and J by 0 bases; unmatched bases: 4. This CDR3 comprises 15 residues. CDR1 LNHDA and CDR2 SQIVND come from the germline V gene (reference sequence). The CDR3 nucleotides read TGTGCCAGTAGTACGGCGGGACAGGGCTCCTACGAGCAGTACTTC. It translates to CASSTAGQGSYEQYF. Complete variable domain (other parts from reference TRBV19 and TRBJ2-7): DGGITQSPKYLFRKEGQNVTLSCEQNLNHDAMYWYRQDPGQGLRLIYYSQIVNDFQKGDIAEGYSVSREKKESFPLTVTSAQKNPTAFYLCASSTAGQGSYEQYFGPGTRLTVT.

The CDR3 region is CASSYSQENTEAFF. CDR3 coding DNA: TGCGCCAGCAGCTATTCTCAGGAGAACACTGAAGCTTTCTTT. The chain is built from TRBV5-1 and TRBJ1-1; unclear D gene. The CDR3 length is 14 residues. CDR1 and CDR2 (germline): SGHRS, YFSETQ. The V end lost 3 bases, the J end lost 1 base, and 10 bases lay between the germline ends. The full variable domain, completed using reference TRBV5-1 and TRBJ1-1, is KAGVTQTPRYLIKTRGQQVTLSCSPISGHRSVSWYQQTPGQGLQFLFEYFSETQRNKGNFPGRFSGRQFSNSRSEMNVSTLELGDSALYLCASSYSQENTEAFFGQGTRLTVV.

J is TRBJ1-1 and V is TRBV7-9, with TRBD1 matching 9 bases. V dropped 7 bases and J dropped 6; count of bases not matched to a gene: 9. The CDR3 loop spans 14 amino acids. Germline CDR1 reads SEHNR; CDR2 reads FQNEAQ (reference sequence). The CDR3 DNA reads TGTGCCAGCAACCCGGGACAGGGATCACCTGAAGCTTTCTTT. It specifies CASNPGQGSPEAFF. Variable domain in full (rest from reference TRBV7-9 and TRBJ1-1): DTGVSQNPRHKITKRGQNVTFRCDPISEHNRLYWYRQTLGQGPEFLTYFQNEAQLEKSRLLSDRFSAERPKGSFSTLEIQRTEQGDSAMYLCASNPGQGSPEAFFGQGTRLTVV.

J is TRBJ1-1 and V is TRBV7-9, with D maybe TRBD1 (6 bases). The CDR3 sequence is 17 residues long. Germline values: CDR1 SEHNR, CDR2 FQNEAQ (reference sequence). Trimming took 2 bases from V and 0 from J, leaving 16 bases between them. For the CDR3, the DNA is TGTGCCAGCAGCTTACTCCCTCTGACAGGAATGAACACTGAAGCTTTCTTT. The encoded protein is CASSLLPLTGMNTEAFF.

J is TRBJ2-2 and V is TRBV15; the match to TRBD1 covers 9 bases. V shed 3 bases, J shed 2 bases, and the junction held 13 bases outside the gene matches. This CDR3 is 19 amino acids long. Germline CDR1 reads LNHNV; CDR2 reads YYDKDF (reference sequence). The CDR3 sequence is CATSSTIYGQGSNTGELFF. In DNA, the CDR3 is TGTGCCACCAGCAGTACAATTTACGGACAGGGGAGCAACACCGGGGAGCTGTTTTTT.

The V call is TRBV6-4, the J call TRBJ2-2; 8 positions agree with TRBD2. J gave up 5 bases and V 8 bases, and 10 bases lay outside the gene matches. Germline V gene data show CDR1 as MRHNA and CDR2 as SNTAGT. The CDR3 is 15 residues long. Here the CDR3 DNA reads TGTGCCAGCCGGTTGCGGGGGGACGAAACCGGGGAGCTGTTTTTT. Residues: CASRLRGDETGELFF.

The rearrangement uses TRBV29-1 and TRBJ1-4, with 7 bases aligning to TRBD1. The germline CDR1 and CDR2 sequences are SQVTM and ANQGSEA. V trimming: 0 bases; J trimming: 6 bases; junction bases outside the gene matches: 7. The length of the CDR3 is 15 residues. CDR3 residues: CSVEELEGQDEKLFF. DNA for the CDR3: TGCAGCGTTGAAGAACTAGAAGGACAGGATGAAAAACTGTTTTTT.

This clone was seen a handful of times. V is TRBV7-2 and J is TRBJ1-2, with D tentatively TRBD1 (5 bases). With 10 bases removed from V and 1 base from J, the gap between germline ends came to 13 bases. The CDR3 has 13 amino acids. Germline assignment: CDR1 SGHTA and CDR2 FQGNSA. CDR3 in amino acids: CATVGRGNYGYTF. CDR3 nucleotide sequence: TGTGCCACCGTAGGGAGGGGTAACTATGGCTACACCTTC.